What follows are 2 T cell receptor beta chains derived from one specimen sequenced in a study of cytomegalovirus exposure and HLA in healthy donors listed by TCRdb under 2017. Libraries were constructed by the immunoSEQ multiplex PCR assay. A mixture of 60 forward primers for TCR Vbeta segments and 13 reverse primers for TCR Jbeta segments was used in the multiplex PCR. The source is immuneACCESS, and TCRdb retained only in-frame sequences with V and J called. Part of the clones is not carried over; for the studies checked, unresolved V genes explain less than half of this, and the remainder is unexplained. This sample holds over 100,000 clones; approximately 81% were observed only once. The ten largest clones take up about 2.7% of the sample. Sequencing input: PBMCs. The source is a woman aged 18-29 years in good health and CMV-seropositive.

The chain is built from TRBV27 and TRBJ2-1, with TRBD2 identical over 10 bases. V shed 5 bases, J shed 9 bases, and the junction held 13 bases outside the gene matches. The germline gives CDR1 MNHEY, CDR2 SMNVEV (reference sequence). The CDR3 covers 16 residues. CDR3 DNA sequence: TGTGCCAGCAGTCGCATTGAGCCTAGCGGGAGTGTTGAGCAGTTCTTC. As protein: CASSRIEPSGSVEQFF.

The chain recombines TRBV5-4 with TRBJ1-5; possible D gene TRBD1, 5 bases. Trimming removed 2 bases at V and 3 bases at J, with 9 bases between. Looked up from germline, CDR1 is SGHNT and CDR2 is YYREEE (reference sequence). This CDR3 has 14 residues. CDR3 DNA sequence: TGTGCCAGCAGCTTAGCAGGGCTCAATCAGCCCCAGCATTTT. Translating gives CASSLAGLNQPQHF.